The sequence of this TCR beta chain was determined in a study of blood T cells in healthy people across ages (dated by TCRdb to about 2015). Background on the whole study: Template switching captured roughly one uniquely barcoded TCR beta cDNA molecule per two T cells in model experiments. Donors of different ages were randomly distributed across sequencing lanes to avoid experimental bias. To track age-related changes in TCR beta repertoire diversity, the study relied on deep sequencing normalized with unique cDNA molecular identifiers. For two donors (one aged 18 to 30 and one aged 80 or older), the study analyzed two additional independent replicas of 1 million unique cDNA reads from the same blood draw. The donors were divided into four age groups: young (average around 16 years), middle-aged (roughly 40), aged (approximately 64) and long-lived (roughly 86). The paper as a whole reports these results and caveats: Donor CMV infection status was unknown, potentially confounding age-related changes in expanded clonotypes. Because profiling used bulk unsorted PBMCs, naive and antigen-experienced compartments could not be compared conclusively. Observed TCR beta diversity per million T cells fell roughly linearly with age, and a significant reduction was already apparent by age roughly 40. Estimates of total diversity from one million sequenced T cells were regarded as lower bounds and underestimates. Compared with the aged group, the long-lived group had more naive CD4+ T cells, fewer expanded clones and increased TCR diversity, a pattern suggesting age selection. Observed TCR beta diversity correlated strongly with the percentage of naive T cells measured by flow cytometry.

The donors were 40 or so Caucasian individuals from Russia, aged 6 to 90 years, who were systemically healthy. Approximately 9.3 milliliters of peripheral blood were drawn from each donor into EDTA-treated Vacutainer tubes. Ficoll-Paque density-gradient centrifugation was used to isolate PBMCs, with at least 6.5 million per sample. Trizol reagent was used to extract total RNA from the PBMCs, yielding at least 5 micrograms per sample. Naive CD45RAhigh/CD27high T cell percentages were measured by flow cytometry on a PBMC aliquot from every donor. Library creation used 5' RACE. Data came from an Illumina HiSeq 2500. A second PCR of about 6 to 11 cycles was performed with a sample-barcoded 5' primer and a J-beta primer mix. A template-switch 5' adaptor carrying 12 random nucleotides introduced a unique molecular identifier onto each TCR beta cDNA molecule. At least 2.5 million CDR3-containing paired-end reads were obtained from each sample. First-strand cDNA was synthesized from all RNA with the Mint cDNA synthesis kit, primed by a TRBC-specific oligonucleotide. Following uracil-DNA glycosylase treatment, all cDNA underwent a first 18-cycle PCR with the universal primers M1SS and BC2_uni_R. Processing in the source paper ran as follows. Normalization of each sample was performed by random selection of 1 million high-quality reads, each carrying a distinct molecular identifier. Reads sharing molecular identifiers were discarded rather than binned into consensus sequences. MiTCR, run with a Q25 quality threshold and the strictest error-elimination algorithm, handled CDR3 identification, clonotype clustering and error correction. A nonparametric unseen species model with Euler transformation was used to estimate a lower bound on total TCR beta diversity. TCRdb applied fastp at Q25 and MiXCR to the public reads, then kept only in-frame beta chains. When rows share a CDR3 protein, they turn into one entry using the most common DNA and genes. Here the V and J calls rest on TCRdb's processing, not on the authors' analysis. This sample lists roughly 640,000 distinct CDR3 sequences; approximately 30% were detected once. Of the sample, around 16% falls within the top ten clones.

This clonotype was observed at least ten times. Its antigen has not been determined. Base qualities are not at hand, and no much larger clone is one base apart. V is clipped by 5 bases and J by 0 bases, and the sequence between their germline boundaries is 3 bases long. The CDR1 and CDR2 encoded by the germline V gene are SQVTM and ANQGSEA. Including the terminal cysteine and phenylalanine, the CDR3 comprises 11 residues. CDR3 DNA only is kept here, 33 bases in frame from base 1. The sample comprised blood. The chain is assembled from TRBV29-1 and TRBJ2-3; the D gene remains uncertain. The sequence was collected from a woman aged 80 or over in good health. The CDR3 loop reads CSVKSTDTQYF. The bases are TGCAGCGTTAAGAGCACAGATACGCAGTATTTT.